These 16 T cell receptor beta chains were all obtained from the same sample, sequenced in a study of blood T cell repertoires in COVID-19. Some clones are missing from TCRdb's copy, which holds only in-frame ones; the method was immunoSEQ multiplex PCR. The sample records roughly 200,000 clones, about 84% being singletons. The specimen was peripheral blood. The source is a person between 65 and 79 years old with COVID-19, enrolled during active disease.

V gene TRBV10-3 combines with J gene TRBJ2-5; 9 bases agree with TRBD1. The CDR3 has 13 residues. The J segment lost 3 bases and the V segment lost 11 bases, leaving 7 bases of the junction unmatched. Germline loops: CDR1 ENHRY, CDR2 SYGVKD. CDR3 in amino acids: CAASRDREETQYF. The CDR3 nucleotides are TGTGCCGCGTCTCGGGACAGGGAAGAGACCCAGTACTTC.

The chain uses TRBV9 and TRBJ2-7; the match to TRBD1 covers 9 bases. The V segment lost 3 bases and the J segment 2 bases; nucleotides outside the gene matches: 3. This CDR3 contains 14 residues. CDR1 SGDLS and CDR2 YYNGEE come from the germline V gene. CDR3 region: CASSGGTGPYEQYF. The DNA of the CDR3 is TGTGCCAGCAGCGGGGGGACAGGGCCCTACGAGCAGTACTTC. The variable domain in full, with the rest retrieved from reference TRBV9 and TRBJ2-7, is DSGVTQTPKHLITATGQRVTLRCSPRSGDLSVYWYQQSLDQGLQFLIQYYNGEERAKGNILERFSAQQFPDLHSELNLSSLELGDSALYFCASSGGTGPYEQYFGPGTRLTVT.

J is TRBJ2-5 and V is TRBV15; no firm D call. CDR1 and CDR2 from the germline V gene are LNHNV and YYDKDF (reference sequence). The V gene lost 5 bases and the J gene lost 4 bases, with 17 bases spanning the gap. The CDR3 runs to 15 residues. The CDR3: CATSGRVRLGETQYF. CDR3 bases: TGTGCCACCAGCGGCCGGGTCCGCCTAGGAGAGACCCAGTACTTC.

The gene calls are TRBV27 and TRBJ1-6, with 8 bases matching TRBD1. The CDR3 sequence is 17 residues long. The junction had 8 bases not matched to a gene; V was cut back by 0 bases and J by 7 bases. Germline V lookup: CDR1 MNHEY, CDR2 SMNVEV (reference sequence). The CDR3 coding sequence is TGTGCCAGCAGTTTATCGAGGGCAGGGGGCTCGAATTCACCCCTCCACTTT. It encodes CASSLSRAGGSNSPLHF.

The rearrangement joins TRBV3-1 (or the pseudogene TRBV3-2) to TRBJ2-5, with a weak D call TRBD2 (5 bases). The CDR3 sequence is 14 residues long. In germline, CDR1 is LGHDT, CDR2 YNNKEL (reference sequence). V was shortened by 0 bases and J by 5 bases, with 10 bases between the two germline ends. DNA for the CDR3: TGTGCCAGCAGCCAAGATACTAGGACGGAGACCCAGTACTTC. This sequence encodes CASSQDTRTETQYF.

The chain carries TRBV7-2 and TRBJ1-2, with D perhaps TRBD1 (6 bases). Germline V gene lookup returns CDR1 SGHTA and CDR2 FQGNSA. This CDR3 has 15 amino acids. Trimming took off 1 base at V and 4 bases at J, with 13 bases between the two ends. The CDR3 region has the DNA TGTGCCAGCAGCTTAGAGGGAGGGGGAGTCTATGGCTACACCTTC. Translated: CASSLEGGGVYGYTF.

The V gene is TRBV28, the J gene TRBJ1-2; 9 bases align to TRBD1. The length of the CDR3 is 14 residues. In germline, CDR1 is MDHEN, CDR2 SYDVKM. CDR3 region: CGTNRGQINYGYTF. The CDR3 DNA is TGTGGGACAAACAGGGGGCAGATAAACTATGGCTACACCTTC.

The chain links TRBV5-1 to TRBJ2-7, with 10 nucleotides matching TRBD1. The trim removed 3 bases at V and 2 bases at J, leaving 5 bases unmatched. Germline V gives CDR1 SGHRS, CDR2 YFSETQ. CDR3 size: 15 residues. The DNA for the CDR3 is TGCGCCAGCAGCTCCGGACAGGGGGGGACCTACGAGCAGTACTTC. This translates into CASSSGQGGTYEQYF. The entire variable domain, with the rest obtained from reference TRBV5-1 and TRBJ2-7, is as follows: KAGVTQTPRYLIKTRGQQVTLSCSPISGHRSVSWYQQTPGQGLQFLFEYFSETQRNKGNFPGRFSGRQFSNSRSEMNVSTLELGDSALYLCASSSGQGGTYEQYFGPGTRLTVT.

The rearrangement links TRBV7-8 to TRBJ2-7; D possibly corresponds to TRBD1 (6 bases). Germline-derived CDR1 and CDR2 are SGHVS and FQNEAQ. Trimming left V 3 bases short and J 0 bases short, with 9 bases between. The CDR3 has 14 amino acids. CDR3 DNA sequence: TGTGCCAGCAGCTTCGGGACATACTCCTACGAGCAGTACTTC. As protein: CASSFGTYSYEQYF.

This clone has a count of ten or more. This chain uses TRBV7-2 with TRBJ2-7; 8 bases fit TRBD1. The germline CDR1 and CDR2 sequences are SGHTA and FQGNSA. This CDR3 contains 16 residues. V lost 2 bases and J lost 1; bases outside the gene matches: 7. Here the CDR3 reads CASSLISQGASYEQYF. CDR3 coding DNA: TGTGCCAGCAGCTTAATATCTCAGGGGGCATCCTACGAGCAGTACTTC.

This clone was detected a few times. V usage is TRBV7-2 and J usage is TRBJ1-2; D possibly corresponds to TRBD1 (5 bases). CDR3 length: 15 residues. V lost 4 bases to trimming and J lost 2 bases, with 14 bases between them. Germline CDR1 and CDR2: SGHTA and FQGNSA. CDR3 sequence reads: CASSSTHTGNYGYTF. The CDR3 coding sequence is TGTGCCAGCAGCTCGACCCATACAGGAAACTATGGCTACACCTTC.

The chain combines TRBV11-2 with TRBJ1-2, with a tentative D call TRBD1 (6 bases). The CDR3 is made up of 15 amino acids. With 0 bases removed from V and 7 bases from J, the gap between germline ends came to 15 bases. Per germline, CDR1 SGHAT and CDR2 FQNNGV. The CDR3, as DNA: TGTGCCAGCAGCTTAGATACACAGGGAAGGGTTGGCTACACCTTC. As protein: CASSLDTQGRVGYTF. Supplemented by reference TRBV11-2 and TRBJ1-2, the full variable domain reads EAGVAQSPRYKIIEKRQSVAFWCNPISGHATLYWYQQILGQGPKLLIQFQNNGVVDDSQLPKDRFSAERLKGVDSTLKIQPAKLEDSAVYLCASSLDTQGRVGYTFGSGTRLTVV.

The rearrangement links TRBV7-8 to TRBJ2-4; D possibly corresponds to TRBD1 (6 bases). This CDR3 has 14 residues. Trimming left V 5 bases short and J 6 bases short, with 14 bases between. Germline lookup yields CDR1 SGHVS and CDR2 FQNEAQ. The CDR3 coding sequence is TGTGCCAGCAGCCCCGGCCGAGGGGGAAACATTCAGTACTTC. Translated, it gives CASSPGRGGNIQYF.

V usage is TRBV5-5 and J usage is TRBJ1-2; D unresolved. CDR3 length: 12 amino acids. V lost 4 bases and J lost 4, with 8 bases in between. The germline gives CDR1 SGHKS, CDR2 YYEKEE (reference sequence). The CDR3 sequence is CASSREGYGYTF. In nucleotides, the CDR3 is TGTGCCAGCAGCCGAGAGGGCTATGGCTACACCTTC.

CDR3 in amino acids: CASSLQGPSYEQYF. In nucleotides, the CDR3 is TGTGCCAGCAGTTTACAGGGGCCCTCCTACGAGCAGTACTTC. This chain uses TRBV6-5 with TRBJ2-7; 7 bases agree with TRBD1. CDR3 length: 14 amino acids. V lost 4 bases, J lost 0 bases, and 3 bases stayed unmatched. From germline, CDR1 is MNHEY and CDR2 SVGAGI.

The chain carries TRBV2 and TRBJ1-5, with a weak D call TRBD1 (5 bases). CDR1 is SNHLY and CDR2 is FYNNEI in the germline V gene. This CDR3 contains 13 residues. The ends were cut back, 8 bases at V and 4 bases at J, with 12 bases in the middle. DNA for the CDR3: TGTGCCAGCCCCCGGGCAGGGAATCAGCCCCAGCATTTT. This sequence encodes CASPRAGNQPQHF.